Following are 13 T cell receptor beta chains from one sample sequenced in a study of molecular identifiers for immune sequencing clone quantification. Via MiXCR, TCRdb re-called the PCR reads, giving one row per CDR3 protein. Among approximately 320,000 distinct CDR3 sequences, over 20% were seen once, and the ten largest hold roughly 0.7%. Sample: naive CD8+ T cells from blood, with Jurkat cell RNA spiked in. The subset denotes: FACS-sorted CD8+CD4-CCR7+CD45RA+ naive T cells. These receptors were obtained from a human donor in good health. Some libraries in this study had Jurkat cell RNA spiked in.

A few counts support this clonotype. The chain uses TRBV27 and TRBJ2-5; D remains unclear. V lost 4 bases and J 0 bases, leaving 3 bases between the germline ends. CDR3 size: 12 residues. CDR1 and CDR2 (germline): MNHEY, SMNVEV (reference sequence). CDR3 region: CASSSHQETQYF. CDR3 sequence (DNA): TGTGCCAGCAGTTCCCACCAAGAGACCCAGTACTTC.

The chain combines TRBV30 with TRBJ2-7, with D unclear. The V and J ends lost 6 bases and 0 bases respectively, with 12 bases between them. The CDR3 is 13 amino acids. Germline CDR1 reads GTSNPN; CDR2 reads SVGIG (reference sequence). CDR3 sequence reads: CACSMYNSYEQYF. In nucleotides, the CDR3 is TGTGCCTGTTCTATGTACAACTCCTACGAGCAGTACTTC.

This chain links TRBV4-3 with TRBJ2-4; D is perhaps TRBD1 (6 bases). Germline V gene data show CDR1 as LGHNA and CDR2 as YSLEER. This CDR3 region has 17 residues. V lost 0 bases and J 0 bases, leaving 12 bases between the germline ends. CDR3 sequence reads: CASSQDQTGPAKNIQYF. CDR3 bases: TGCGCCAGCAGCCAAGACCAGACAGGACCAGCCAAAAACATTCAGTACTTC.

J is TRBJ2-1 and V is TRBV7-3; 7 bases fit TRBD1. The CDR3 extends over 16 amino acids. V was clipped by 2 bases and J by 8 bases; unmatched bases: 12. Germline lookup yields CDR1 SGHTA and CDR2 FQGTGA. The CDR3 region has the DNA TGTGCCAGCAGCTTAGGGGCCGGGACAGTGGGCGATGAGCAGTTCTTC. It codes for CASSLGAGTVGDEQFF.

This clonotype was seen at least ten times. The rearrangement joins TRBV12-3 or TRBV12-4 to TRBJ2-7; D not resolved. The CDR3 loop spans 14 amino acids. Trimming cost V 3 bases and J 2 bases, with 11 bases left between them. CDR3 sequence reads: CASSFPNSPYEQYF. The CDR3 DNA sequence: TGTGCCAGCAGTTTCCCCAACTCCCCCTACGAGCAGTACTTC.

In the case of this clonotype: At one end the junction does not follow the germline gene, possibly because of a read error. V gene TRBV19 combines with J gene TRBJ2-1, with D perhaps TRBD2 (6 bases). The CDR3 is 14 amino acids. Germline V gene data show CDR1 as LNHDA and CDR2 as SQIVND (reference sequence). Here the CDR3 reads CAGRIGPGAGEQFF. The CDR3 region has the DNA TGTGCCGGTAGAATAGGTCCGGGAGCCGGTGAGCAGTTCTTC. Full variable domain (outside the CDR3, taken from reference TRBV19 and TRBJ2-1): DGGITQSPKYLFRKEGQNVTLSCEQNLNHDAMYWYRQDPGQGLRLIYYSQIVNDFQKGDIAEGYSVSREKKESFPLTVTSAQKNPTAFYLCAGRIGPGAGEQFFGPGTRLTVL.

Remarks on this clonotype: At one of its ends the junction is not consistent with the germline gene, which may arise from a read error. This chain joins TRBV6-5 and TRBJ2-5, with 9 bases matching TRBD2. The CDR3 is 16 amino acids. The germline CDR1 and CDR2 sequences are MNHEY and SVGAGI. CDR3 sequence: CACSQRGGRAVETQYF. The CDR3 DNA is TGTGCCTGCAGTCAGAGGGGCGGGAGGGCCGTAGAGACCCAGTACTTC.

V gene TRBV6-5 combines with J gene TRBJ1-1, with D perhaps matching TRBD1 (6 bases). The CDR3 consists of 15 residues. Germline V lookup: CDR1 MNHEY, CDR2 SVGAGI. V lost 2 bases and J 6 bases, leaving 16 bases between the germline ends. CDR3 region: CASSYGGRGYPEAFF. In DNA, the CDR3 is TGTGCCAGCAGTTACGGAGGCAGGGGTTACCCTGAAGCTTTCTTT.

The V and J genes are TRBV4-1 and TRBJ2-5; 7 bases match TRBD1. CDR3 size: 14 residues. After removal of 4 bases from V and 4 bases from J, the junction contained 6 bases not matched to a gene. Germline CDR1 is MGHRA and CDR2 is YSYEKL. In DNA form, the CDR3 reads TGCGCCAGCAGCCCGGGACAGTCTGGAGAGACCCAGTACTTC. It translates to CASSPGQSGETQYF.

The sample holds many counts of this clonotype. This chain uses TRBV13 with TRBJ2-1; 7 bases map to TRBD2. V dropped 6 bases and J dropped 7; count of bases not matched to a gene: 6. The CDR3 is made up of 13 amino acids. Germline values: CDR1 PRHDT, CDR2 FYEKMQ (reference sequence). CDR3 DNA sequence: TGTGCCAGCAGTCACGGGGGAGGGAATGAGCAGTTCTTC. This translates into CASSHGGGNEQFF.

This clonotype was found a few times. The CDR3 protein is CASSWGGALIGNEQFF. The CDR3, as DNA: TGTGCCAGCAGCTGGGGCGGGGCGTTGATCGGCAATGAGCAGTTCTTC. The rearrangement joins TRBV11-2 to TRBJ2-1, with TRBD2 as a possible D gene (6 bases). The CDR3 loop spans 16 amino acids. From germline, CDR1 is SGHAT and CDR2 FQNNGV. V was trimmed by 4 bases and J by 6 bases, leaving 19 bases between them.

Notes on this clonotype: A much larger clone differs from this one at a single base, so this may be a read error. The chain carries TRBV7-6 and TRBJ2-3, with 7 bases that match TRBD1. V was pared by 3 bases and J by 4 bases, with 7 bases of the junction left unmatched. This CDR3 is 15 amino acids long. Germline V gene data show CDR1 as SGHVS and CDR2 as FNYEAQ. CDR3 bases: TGTGCCAGCAGCTTTGGCCAGGGGGTGTCAGATACGCAGTATTTT. Encoded protein: CASSFGQGVSDTQYF.

This clonotype was found many times. The chain links TRBV4-3 to TRBJ2-3; D is uncertain. The germline CDR1 and CDR2 sequences are LGHNA and YSLEER. The CDR3 runs 16 residues. Trimming removed 6 bases from V and 3 bases from J, with 19 bases in between. The CDR3 nucleotides are TGCGCCAGCAGATCCATAATCGGCTCGGTAACAGATACGCAGTATTTT. Amino acids: CASRSIIGSVTDTQYF.